This TCR beta chain emerged from a study of beta chain features in type 1 diabetes. Looking at the study overall: There were 107,917,701 sorted cells examined across all samples. General observations from the study: Patients showed naive, central memory and Treg TCRB repertoires that appeared more similar than those of healthy donors. The study found moderately but significantly shorter TCRB CDR3s in all four CD4+ subsets of Type 1 diabetes patients. Sequencing from cDNA could over-represent high-TCR-expressing cells.

CD4+ cells of the naive, central memory, regulatory and stem cell-like memory types were sorted via CD45RO/CCR7/CD25/CD127/CD95/CD27. The entirety of the isolated RNA underwent reverse transcription, so expressed TCRB transcripts were sequenced. Assay: immunoSEQ multiplex PCR; the TCRdb copy retains only in-frame clones and omits some. The data show roughly 330,000 clones, roughly 14% seen once. This clone was counted once. What it recognizes is unknown. Germline V gene data show CDR1 as SNHLY and CDR2 as FYNNEI. CDR3 length: 10 residues. This sequence joins TRBV2 and TRBJ2-7, with no clear D. The source material was naive CD4+ T cells from blood. The TCR sequence derives from a woman aged 18-35 years with type 1 diabetes. The CDR3 DNA reads TGTGCCGGCAGTGCCCGGTTTCCGTACGTC. It specifies CAGSARFPYV.